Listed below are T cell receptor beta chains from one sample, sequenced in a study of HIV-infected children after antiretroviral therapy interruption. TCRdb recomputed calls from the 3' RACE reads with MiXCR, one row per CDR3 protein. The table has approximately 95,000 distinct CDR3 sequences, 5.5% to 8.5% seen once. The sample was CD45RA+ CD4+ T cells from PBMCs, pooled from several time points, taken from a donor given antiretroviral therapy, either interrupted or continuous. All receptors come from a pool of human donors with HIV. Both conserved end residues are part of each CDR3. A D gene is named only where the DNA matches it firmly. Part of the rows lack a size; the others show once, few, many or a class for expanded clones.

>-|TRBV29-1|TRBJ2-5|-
TGCAGCGCTTGGACAGCCCAAGAGACCCAGTACTTC
CSAWTAQETQYF
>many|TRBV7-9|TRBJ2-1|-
TGTGCCAGCAGAAGCAGGGGATCGAGACCCTACAATGAGCAGTTCTTC
CASRSRGSRPYNEQFF
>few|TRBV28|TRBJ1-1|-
TGTGCCAGCAGTTTTTTTCAGGGGCACACTGAAGCTTTCTTT
CASSFFQGHTEAFF
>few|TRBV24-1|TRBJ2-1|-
TGTGCCACCGGGGCAACCTACAATGAGCAGTTCTTC
CATGATYNEQFF
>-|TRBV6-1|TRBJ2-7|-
TGTGCCAGCAGACAGTATTCCTACGAGCAGTACTTC
CASRQYSYEQYF
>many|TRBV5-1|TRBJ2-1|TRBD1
TGCGCCAGCAGCTTGGGGGGGACAGACTCCTACAATGAGCAGTTCTTC
CASSLGGTDSYNEQFF
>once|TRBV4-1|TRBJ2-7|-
TGCGCCAGCAGTTGGGGGGCGTCCTACGAGCAGTACTTC
CASSWGASYEQYF
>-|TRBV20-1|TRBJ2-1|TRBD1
TGCAGTGCTAGGGGTCGACAGGGGTACAATGAGCAGTTCTTC
CSARGRQGYNEQFF
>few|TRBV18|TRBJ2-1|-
TGTGCCAGCTCACCTCTCTCAGGGACCCTTCCCGGGGTGCAGTTCTTC
CASSPLSGTLPGVQFF
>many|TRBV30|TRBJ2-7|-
TGTGCCTGGAGTGTATATGGGATCTACGAGCAGTACTTC
CAWSVYGIYEQYF
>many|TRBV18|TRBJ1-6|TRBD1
TGTGCCAGCTCACTGAGACAGGGGGCCGATTCACCCCTCCACTTT
CASSLRQGADSPLHF
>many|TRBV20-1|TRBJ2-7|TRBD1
TGCAGTGCCAATGACCGGGACAGGGGGATCTACGAGCAGTACTTC
CSANDRDRGIYEQYF
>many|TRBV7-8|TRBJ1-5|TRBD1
TGTGCCAGCAGCACGGGACAGGGTGGCAATCAGCCCCAGCATTTT
CASSTGQGGNQPQHF
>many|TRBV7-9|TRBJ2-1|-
TGTGCCAGCAGCCGTCTTGGAAAGCAGTTCTTC
CASSRLGKQFF
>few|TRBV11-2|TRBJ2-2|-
TGTGCCAGCAGCTTAGGTTCGGCCGGGTCCGGGGAGCTGTTTTTT
CASSLGSAGSGELFF
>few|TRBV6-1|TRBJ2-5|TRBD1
TGTGCCAGCAGTGACCTAGGACAGGGCCAAGAGACCCAGTACTTC
CASSDLGQGQETQYF
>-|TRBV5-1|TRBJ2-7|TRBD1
TGCGCCAGCAGCTCCGGGACAGGATACGAGCAGTACTTC
CASSSGTGYEQYF
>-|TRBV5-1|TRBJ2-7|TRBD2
TGCGCCAGCAGCCCAACCGAGCGGGGAGTCTACGAGCAGTACTTC
CASSPTERGVYEQYF
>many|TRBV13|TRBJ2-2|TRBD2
TGTGCCAGCAGCTTCGACCCATCTAGCGGGCCAGGGGAGCTGTTTTTT
CASSFDPSSGPGELFF
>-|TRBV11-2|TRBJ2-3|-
TGTGCCAGCAGCTTAGAGGGAGATACGCAGTATTTT
CASSLEGDTQYF
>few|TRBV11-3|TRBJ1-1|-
TGTGCCAGCAGCCTTAGGGGAGGTCCGAACACTGAAGCTTTCTTT
CASSLRGGPNTEAFF